Listed here are 29 T cell receptor beta chains from one sample, sequenced in a study of blood T cell repertoires in COVID-19. TCRdb's copy holds only in-frame clones and misses some; the assay was immunoSEQ multiplex PCR. The sample holds roughly 140,000 clones, around 83% seen once. The specimen sequenced was peripheral blood. The source of these receptors is a woman between 45 and 65 years old with acute or convalescent COVID-19.

The chain joins TRBV6-2 or TRBV6-3 to TRBJ2-4; TRBD2 matches 15 bases. The germline V gene encodes CDR1 MNHEY and CDR2 SVGEGT. This CDR3 comprises 19 residues. J gave up 0 bases and V 4 bases, and 7 bases lay outside the gene matches. CDR3 in DNA: TGTGCCAGCAGTTCCGTCGGACTAGCGGGAGGGCTAGCCAAAAACATTCAGTACTTC. Encoded protein: CASSSVGLAGGLAKNIQYF.

The table lists this clone with a count of one. The V call is TRBV6-2 or TRBV6-3, the J call TRBJ1-2; D remains unclear. Trimming took 4 bases from V and 3 from J, leaving 9 bases between them. The CDR3 has 13 residues. Germline CDR1 reads MNHEY; CDR2 reads SVGEGT. The DNA for the CDR3 is TGTGCCAGCAGTTTGACTGCCTACTATGGCTACACCTTC. Amino acids: CASSLTAYYGYTF.

The gene calls are TRBV11-2 and TRBJ2-1; TRBD2 matches 14 bases. Germline CDR1 is SGHAT and CDR2 is FQNNGV. The CDR3 extends over 16 amino acids. V dropped 5 bases and J dropped 5; count of bases not matched to a gene: 5. The CDR3 sequence: CASSTMGLAGDNEQFF. CDR3 coding DNA: TGTGCCAGCAGCACAATGGGACTAGCGGGAGACAATGAGCAGTTCTTC.

J is TRBJ2-1 and V is TRBV27; the match to TRBD2 covers 13 bases. The CDR3 has 17 amino acids. Germline CDR1 and CDR2: MNHEY and SMNVEV (reference sequence). The junction had 14 bases not matched to a gene; V was cut back by 5 bases and J by 10 bases. The CDR3 protein is CASSKRRLAGGGEEQFF. CDR3 sequence (DNA): TGTGCCAGCAGTAAACGACGACTAGCGGGAGGTGGGGAAGAGCAGTTCTTC.

The table lists this clone with a count of one. The rearrangement joins TRBV5-4 to TRBJ2-7; possibly TRBD2 for D (6 bases). Trimming left V 4 bases short and J 0 bases short, with 14 bases between. The germline gives CDR1 SGHNT, CDR2 YYREEE (reference sequence). This CDR3 spans 15 amino acids. As DNA, the CDR3 is TGTGCCAGCAGCCCCGGGGGTAGCGACTCCTACGAGCAGTACTTC. Residues: CASSPGGSDSYEQYF.

This chain joins TRBV24-1 and TRBJ2-7; TRBD1 matches at 11 bases. There are 16 residues in the CDR3. V trimming: 1 base; J trimming: 4 bases; junction bases outside the gene matches: 5. The germline CDR1 and CDR2 sequences are KGHDR and SFDVKD. The DNA for the CDR3 is TGTGCCACCAGTGATTTCCCGGGACAGGGGGTTTACGAGCAGTACTTC. Protein: CATSDFPGQGVYEQYF.

This sequence joins TRBV2 and TRBJ2-1; D not resolved. Germline-derived CDR1 and CDR2 are SNHLY and FYNNEI. Trimming shortened V by 2 bases and J by 0 bases, and 5 bases separated the two germline ends. The CDR3 runs to 14 residues. This CDR3 reads CASSENNSYNEQFF. DNA for the CDR3: TGTGCCAGCAGTGAAAATAACTCCTACAATGAGCAGTTCTTC.

The genes are TRBV5-4 and TRBJ1-1; 8 bases agree with TRBD1. In germline, CDR1 is SGHNT, CDR2 YYREEE (reference sequence). The junction had 7 bases not matched to a gene; V was cut back by 5 bases and J by 4 bases. The CDR3 covers 14 residues. The CDR3: CASREGQEPTEAFF. CDR3 DNA sequence: TGTGCCAGCAGGGAGGGACAGGAGCCCACTGAAGCTTTCTTT.

The chain has TRBV7-3 and TRBJ2-5; TRBD1 is a possible D gene (5 bases). Germline V gene sequence: CDR1 SGHTA, CDR2 FQGTGA. The CDR3 consists of 15 residues. The V end lost 6 bases, the J end lost 1 base, and 15 bases lay between the germline ends. The CDR3 reads CASSNPGRAQETQYF. Written as DNA, the CDR3 is TGTGCCAGCAGTAACCCTGGCAGGGCCCAAGAGACCCAGTACTTC.

This chain uses TRBV13 with TRBJ1-4; D call uncertain. V lost 4 bases, J lost 2 bases, and 8 bases lay in between. The CDR3 is 14 amino acids. Germline V CDR1 and CDR2: PRHDT, FYEKMQ (reference sequence). CDR3 DNA: TGTGCCAGCAGCTCACAGATGACTAATGAAAAACTGTTTTTT. This encodes CASSSQMTNEKLFF.

V usage is TRBV7-6 and J usage is TRBJ2-5; the D gene is possibly TRBD2 (6 bases). The germline gives CDR1 SGHVS, CDR2 FNYEAQ. The V end was cut by 5 bases, the J end by 2 bases, with 18 bases between. The CDR3 is 16 amino acids. CDR3 in DNA: TGTGCCAGCAGCCAACCGGGCCATGGGGGGCAAGAGACCCAGTACTTC. Protein: CASSQPGHGGQETQYF. The full variable domain, completed using reference TRBV7-6 and TRBJ2-5, is GAGVSQSPRYKVTKRGQDVALRCDPISGHVSLYWYRQALGQGPEFLTYFNYEAQQDKSGLPNDRFSAERPEGSISTLTIQRTEQRDSAMYRCASSQPGHGGQETQYFGPGTRLLVL.

This rearrangement joins TRBV7-9 to TRBJ1-2; D unresolved. Deletions cut 1 base from V and 6 bases from J, with 15 bases between. The CDR3 has 15 amino acids. The germline V gene has CDR1 SEHNR and CDR2 FQNEAQ (reference sequence). The CDR3 loop is CASSLGRLSGNGYTF. Written as DNA, the CDR3 is TGTGCCAGCAGCTTAGGACGTCTGAGCGGGAATGGCTACACCTTC.

V gene TRBV9 combines with J gene TRBJ2-3, with 9 bases lining up with TRBD1. This CDR3 contains 14 residues. Germline V gene sequence: CDR1 SGDLS, CDR2 YYNGEE. After removal of 7 bases from V and 3 bases from J, the junction contained 6 bases not matched to a gene. The CDR3: CASGTGFHTDTQYF. The CDR3 nucleotides are TGTGCCAGCGGGACAGGGTTTCATACAGATACGCAGTATTTT.

This chain links TRBV14 with TRBJ1-1; 7 nucleotides agree with TRBD1. The CDR3 spans 15 residues. The J segment lost 4 bases and the V segment lost 1 base, leaving 6 bases of the junction unmatched. Germline V gene data show CDR1 as SGHDN and CDR2 as FVKESK. DNA of the CDR3: TGTGCCAGCAGCCAAGGGGGACAGAGGTTCACTGAAGCTTTCTTT. Its protein product is CASSQGGQRFTEAFF.

This rearrangement joins TRBV4-2 to TRBJ2-7; 11 bases map to TRBD2. The V gene end was trimmed by 4 bases and the J gene end by 6 bases; junction bases not matched to a gene: 14. This CDR3 comprises 17 residues. From germline, CDR1 is LGHNA and CDR2 YNFKEQ. The CDR3 region is CASSPELAGASRGEQYF. The CDR3 DNA is TGTGCCAGCAGCCCTGAACTAGCGGGGGCCTCGAGGGGCGAGCAGTACTTC.

The chain combines TRBV21-1 with TRBJ1-2; the table's D call, TRBD1, was not checked against the DNA. TRBV21-1 is an annotated pseudogene. CDR3 size: 14 residues. CDR3 sequence: CASSETRTGFGYTF. The CDR3 DNA reads TGTGCCAGCAGCGAGACTCGGACAGGTTTTGGCTACACCTTC.

This clone was seen a single time. The gene calls are TRBV4-2 and TRBJ2-1; TRBD2 matches 8 bases. V shed 1 base, J shed 5 bases, and the junction held 10 bases outside the gene matches. CDR1 is LGHNA, CDR2 YNFKEQ, per germline. The CDR3 runs to 17 residues. This CDR3 reads CASSQAQRVLADNEQFF. The CDR3 DNA reads TGTGCCAGCAGCCAAGCCCAAAGGGTACTAGCGGACAATGAGCAGTTCTTC.

The chain couples TRBV7-8 to TRBJ1-1; D is unresolved. Germline loops: CDR1 SGHVS, CDR2 FQNEAQ. This CDR3 is built from 15 residues. Trimming shortened V by 0 bases and J by 5 bases, and 13 bases separated the two germline ends. The DNA for the CDR3 is TGTGCCAGCAGCTTAGCGCGGGGAACCGGGACTGAAGCTTTCTTT. Its translation is CASSLARGTGTEAFF.

This clone was recorded only once. This sequence joins TRBV27 and TRBJ2-7, with 8 nucleotides matching TRBD2. Germline CDR1 MNHEY, CDR2 SMNVEV (reference sequence). The junction had 19 bases not matched to a gene; V was cut back by 3 bases and J by 12 bases. The CDR3 consists of 16 residues. The CDR3 sequence is CASSFLSASGPLVRYF. The DNA of the CDR3 is TGTGCCAGCAGTTTTTTGTCGGCTAGCGGGCCTCTAGTTCGGTACTTC.

The rearrangement uses TRBV5-6 and TRBJ2-1; TRBD2 matches 7 bases. This CDR3 comprises 17 residues. The germline V gene has CDR1 SGHDT and CDR2 YYEEEE. V trimming: 4 bases; J trimming: 3 bases; junction bases outside the gene matches: 13. The CDR3 region has the DNA TGTGCCAGCAGCACTCCCCTACTAGCGCACAACTACAATGAGCAGTTCTTC. Amino acid sequence: CASSTPLLAHNYNEQFF.

The V and J genes are TRBV7-2 and TRBJ2-1; perhaps TRBD2 as D (5 bases). Trimming left V 5 bases short and J 15 bases short, with 14 bases between. Germline values: CDR1 SGHTA, CDR2 FQGNSA. This CDR3 has 11 amino acids. CDR3 sequence (DNA): TGTGCCAGCAGCCAGGAGGTCAAATGGTTCTTC. Translating gives CASSQEVKWFF.

This sequence joins TRBV10-3 and TRBJ1-6, with a tentative D call TRBD1 (6 bases). This CDR3 comprises 16 residues. V was pared by 6 bases and J by 5 bases, with 17 bases between. The germline CDR1 and CDR2 sequences are ENHRY and SYGVKD. The CDR3 region has the DNA TGTGCCATCAGAGCCCATACAGGGTTGGATAATTCACCCCTCCACTTT. Its translation is CAIRAHTGLDNSPLHF.

As to this clone: A read error may account for a junction end that differs from germline. The V and J genes are TRBV20-1 and TRBJ2-1; 12 bases line up with TRBD2. Germline lookup yields CDR1 DFQATT and CDR2 SNEGSKA (reference sequence). CDR3 length equals 11 residues. CDR3 sequence: CSLTSGGTAVF. The CDR3 DNA is TGCAGTCTCACTAGCGGGGGGACTGCGGTCTTC.

This clone came up once. Other DNA sequences from this sample encode an identical CDR3 as well. This chain joins TRBV5-1 and TRBJ1-1; D unclear. Germline assignment: CDR1 SGHRS and CDR2 YFSETQ. V gave up 0 bases and J gave up 0 bases, with 3 bases separating them. This CDR3 spans 13 amino acids. The CDR3: CASSLAVNTEAFF. In nucleotides, the CDR3 is TGCGCCAGCAGCTTGGCCGTGAACACTGAAGCTTTCTTT.

The rearrangement uses TRBV19 and TRBJ2-1; 7 nucleotides match TRBD1. Trimming removed 5 bases from V and 4 bases from J; junction bases left unmatched: 8. The CDR3 loop spans 15 amino acids. Germline assignment: CDR1 LNHDA and CDR2 SQIVND (reference sequence). The chain's CDR3 is CASSPGGGRYNEQFF. CDR3 in DNA: TGTGCCAGTAGTCCAGGGGGTGGAAGGTACAATGAGCAGTTCTTC.

J is TRBJ1-1 and V is TRBV6-5; the match to TRBD1 covers 7 bases. Germline CDR1 is MNHEY and CDR2 is SVGAGI. The CDR3 extends over 15 amino acids. V was pared by 2 bases and J by 8 bases, with 11 bases of the junction left unmatched. The CDR3 nucleotides are TGTGCCAGCAGTTACCACAGACAGGGCCGCTTAGAAGCTTTCTTT. It codes for CASSYHRQGRLEAFF.

The V call is TRBV7-7, the J call TRBJ2-7, with D possibly matching TRBD2 (5 bases). Germline V CDR1 and CDR2: SSHAT, FNYEAQ (reference sequence). V shed 5 bases and J shed 0 bases, with 8 bases lying between them. CDR3 length: 13 amino acids. Here the CDR3 reads CASSRELSYEQYF. The CDR3 DNA reads as TGTGCCAGCAGCCGGGAACTCTCCTACGAGCAGTACTTC.

The chain is built from TRBV7-8 and TRBJ2-3; 11 nucleotides agree with TRBD2. The CDR3 runs to 16 residues. Per germline, CDR1 SGHVS and CDR2 FQNEAQ. After removal of 4 bases from V and 2 bases from J, the junction contained 5 bases not matched to a gene. CDR3 nucleotides: TGTGCCAGCAGCTCTGGGACTAGCGGATTCACAGATACGCAGTATTTT. It codes for CASSSGTSGFTDTQYF.

The genes are TRBV7-9 and TRBJ2-2; D is possibly TRBD1 (5 bases). This CDR3 has 16 residues. V dropped 5 bases and J dropped 8 bases, with 21 bases sitting between them. CDR1 and CDR2 (germline): SEHNR, FQNEAQ (reference sequence). CDR3 amino acids: CASSPLADKVIGELFF. The CDR3 nucleotides read TGTGCCAGCAGCCCCCTCGCGGACAAGGTGATTGGGGAGCTGTTTTTT.